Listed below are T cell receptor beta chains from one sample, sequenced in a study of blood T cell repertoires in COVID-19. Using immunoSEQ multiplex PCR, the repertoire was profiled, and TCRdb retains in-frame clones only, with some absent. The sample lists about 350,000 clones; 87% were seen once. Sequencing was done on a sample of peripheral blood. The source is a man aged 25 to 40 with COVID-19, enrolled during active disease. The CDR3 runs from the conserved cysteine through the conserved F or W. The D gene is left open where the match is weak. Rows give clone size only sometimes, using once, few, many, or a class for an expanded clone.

cdr3_aa: CASSARGGSEQYF
cdr3_nt: TGTGCCAGCAGTGCCAGAGGGGGTAGCGAGCAGTACTTC
v_call: TRBV12-3/TRBV12-4
d_call: .
j_call: TRBJ2-7
clone_size: .

cdr3_aa: CASSLLGGNNQPQHF
cdr3_nt: TGTGCCAGCAGTTTGCTTGGAGGAAATAATCAGCCCCAGCATTTT
v_call: TRBV28
d_call: .
j_call: TRBJ1-5
clone_size: .

cdr3_aa: CASSFGVGEQFF
cdr3_nt: TGTGCCAGCAGTTTTGGAGTGGGTGAGCAGTTCTTC
v_call: TRBV12-3/TRBV12-4
d_call: .
j_call: TRBJ2-1
clone_size: .

cdr3_aa: CSVYAKLEMNTEAFF
cdr3_nt: TGCAGCGTTTACGCGAAACTTGAGATGAACACTGAAGCTTTCTTT
v_call: TRBV29-1
d_call: .
j_call: TRBJ1-1
clone_size: .

cdr3_aa: CASSGRTYEQYF
cdr3_nt: TGTGCCAGCAGTGGGAGGACCTACGAGCAGTACTTC
v_call: TRBV6-2/TRBV6-3
d_call: .
j_call: TRBJ2-7
clone_size: .

cdr3_aa: CASSLSGASGGNYEQYF
cdr3_nt: TGTGCCAGCAGTCTCAGCGGGGCTAGCGGGGGCAACTACGAGCAGTACTTC
v_call: TRBV28
d_call: TRBD2
j_call: TRBJ2-7
clone_size: .

cdr3_aa: CASSPSGRAGAYNEQFF
cdr3_nt: TGTGCCAGCAGTCCTAGCGGGAGGGCTGGGGCCTACAATGAGCAGTTCTTC
v_call: TRBV6-6
d_call: TRBD2
j_call: TRBJ2-1
clone_size: few

cdr3_aa: CASTPILSTGELFF
cdr3_nt: TGTGCCAGTACCCCCATTCTGAGCACCGGGGAGCTGTTTTTT
v_call: TRBV19
d_call: .
j_call: TRBJ2-2
clone_size: .

cdr3_aa: CASTKGGEPGGYTF
cdr3_nt: TGTGCCAGCACCAAGGGCGGGGAACCAGGTGGCTACACCTTC
v_call: TRBV6-6
d_call: .
j_call: TRBJ1-2
clone_size: once

cdr3_aa: CAIKGREGVGPDTQYF
cdr3_nt: TGTGCCATCAAGGGCCGCGAGGGAGTAGGGCCAGATACGCAGTATTTT
v_call: TRBV10-3
d_call: .
j_call: TRBJ2-3
clone_size: .

cdr3_aa: CASSLETLMNTEAFF
cdr3_nt: TGTGCCAGCAGTCTTGAAACACTAATGAACACTGAAGCTTTCTTT
v_call: TRBV7-8
d_call: .
j_call: TRBJ1-1
clone_size: .

cdr3_aa: CASSLTGGQVGTDTQYF
cdr3_nt: TGTGCCAGCAGCTTAACTGGGGGACAGGTGGGGACAGATACGCAGTATTTT
v_call: TRBV7-3
d_call: TRBD1
j_call: TRBJ2-3
clone_size: .

cdr3_aa: CASGAGVAEAFF
cdr3_nt: TGTGCCAGCGGGGCGGGGGTCGCTGAAGCTTTCTTT
v_call: TRBV12-3/TRBV12-4
d_call: .
j_call: TRBJ1-1
clone_size: .

cdr3_aa: CATSRGASGTYEQYF
cdr3_nt: TGTGCCACCAGCAGAGGGGCTTCAGGGACCTACGAGCAGTACTTC
v_call: TRBV15
d_call: .
j_call: TRBJ2-7
clone_size: .

cdr3_aa: CSASMGLVFDEQFF
cdr3_nt: TGCAGTGCTAGTATGGGACTAGTTTTCGATGAGCAGTTCTTC
v_call: TRBV20-1
d_call: TRBD2
j_call: TRBJ2-1
clone_size: .

cdr3_aa: CASKRQGSGNTIYF
cdr3_nt: TGTGCCAGCAAGAGACAGGGCTCTGGAAACACCATATATTTT
v_call: TRBV2
d_call: TRBD1
j_call: TRBJ1-3
clone_size: .

cdr3_aa: CATSDWGRGRATDTQYF
cdr3_nt: TGTGCCACCAGTGACTGGGGGCGCGGGAGGGCCACAGATACGCAGTATTTT
v_call: TRBV24-1
d_call: TRBD2
j_call: TRBJ2-3
clone_size: .

cdr3_aa: CATHGTGAGDTQYF
cdr3_nt: TGTGCCACCCACGGGACAGGAGCTGGAGATACGCAGTATTTT
v_call: TRBV6-5
d_call: TRBD1
j_call: TRBJ2-3
clone_size: .

cdr3_aa: CASSFIGSFSTDTQYF
cdr3_nt: TGCGCCAGCAGCTTTATCGGGAGTTTTTCGACAGATACGCAGTATTTT
v_call: TRBV5-1
d_call: .
j_call: TRBJ2-3
clone_size: .

cdr3_aa: CASSQFSGGDTDTQYF
cdr3_nt: TGTGCCAGCAGCCAATTTAGCGGGGGGGACACAGATACGCAGTATTTT
v_call: TRBV4-2
d_call: TRBD2
j_call: TRBJ2-3
clone_size: .

cdr3_aa: CATSDSGAGETEAFF
cdr3_nt: TGTGCCACCAGTGATTCGGGGGCGGGGGAAACTGAAGCTTTCTTT
v_call: TRBV24-1
d_call: .
j_call: TRBJ1-1
clone_size: once

cdr3_aa: CASSLLELNTGELFF
cdr3_nt: TGCGCCAGCAGCTTGTTGGAGCTGAACACCGGGGAGCTGTTTTTT
v_call: TRBV5-1
d_call: .
j_call: TRBJ2-2
clone_size: .

cdr3_aa: CASSYRPGQGFFSYEKLFF
cdr3_nt: TGTGCCAGCAGCTACCGGCCGGGACAGGGATTCTTTTCCTACGAAAAACTGTTTTTT
v_call: TRBV11-2
d_call: TRBD1
j_call: TRBJ1-4
clone_size: .

cdr3_aa: CASSISMQGIQETQYF
cdr3_nt: TGTGCCAGTAGTATTTCCATGCAGGGGATCCAAGAGACCCAGTACTTC
v_call: TRBV19
d_call: .
j_call: TRBJ2-5
clone_size: .

cdr3_aa: CASSYSSRSEQFF
cdr3_nt: TGTGCCAGCAGTTACTCGAGTCGGTCGGAGCAGTTCTTC
v_call: TRBV6-5
d_call: .
j_call: TRBJ2-1
clone_size: .

cdr3_aa: CAWSPGTASQETQYF
cdr3_nt: TGTGCCTGGAGTCCTGGGACAGCCAGCCAAGAGACCCAGTACTTC
v_call: TRBV30
d_call: TRBD1
j_call: TRBJ2-5
clone_size: .

cdr3_aa: CASSFGSGNYGYTF
cdr3_nt: TGTGCCAGCAGCTTTGGTTCAGGAAACTATGGCTACACCTTC
v_call: TRBV5-6
d_call: .
j_call: TRBJ1-2
clone_size: .

cdr3_aa: CASIKARSTDTQYF
cdr3_nt: TGTGCCAGCATCAAAGCTAGAAGCACAGATACGCAGTATTTT
v_call: TRBV6-5
d_call: .
j_call: TRBJ2-3
clone_size: .

cdr3_aa: CASSLSRQPLGETQYF
cdr3_nt: TGTGCCAGCAGCTTGAGCCGACAACCCCTGGGAGAGACCCAGTACTTC
v_call: TRBV11-2
d_call: .
j_call: TRBJ2-5
clone_size: few

cdr3_aa: CATSDLSSSGANVLTF
cdr3_nt: TGTGCCACCAGTGATTTGTCGAGCTCTGGGGCCAACGTCCTGACTTTC
v_call: TRBV24-1
d_call: .
j_call: TRBJ2-6
clone_size: .

cdr3_aa: CASSLVSTTSYEQYF
cdr3_nt: TGCGCCAGCAGCTTGGTTTCGACAACCTCCTACGAGCAGTACTTC
v_call: TRBV5-1
d_call: .
j_call: TRBJ2-7
clone_size: .

cdr3_aa: CASSATGPMAFF
cdr3_nt: TGTGCCAGTAGTGCGACAGGCCCTATGGCTTTCTTT
v_call: TRBV19
d_call: .
j_call: TRBJ1-1
clone_size: .

cdr3_aa: CSGQGAYEQYF
cdr3_nt: TGCAGTGGACAGGGGGCCTACGAGCAGTACTTC
v_call: TRBV20-1
d_call: TRBD1
j_call: TRBJ2-7
clone_size: .

cdr3_aa: CASSLGGQGNQPQHF
cdr3_nt: TGCGCCAGCAGCTTGGGGGGACAGGGGAATCAGCCCCAGCATTTT
v_call: TRBV5-1
d_call: TRBD1
j_call: TRBJ1-5
clone_size: .

cdr3_aa: CASSADRFSSTDTQYF
cdr3_nt: TGTGCCAGCAGCGCCGACAGGTTCTCTAGCACAGATACGCAGTATTTT
v_call: TRBV9
d_call: .
j_call: TRBJ2-3
clone_size: .

cdr3_aa: CASSVRTGANTGELFF
cdr3_nt: TGTGCCAGTAGTGTGAGGACAGGGGCGAACACCGGGGAGCTGTTTTTT
v_call: TRBV19
d_call: TRBD1
j_call: TRBJ2-2
clone_size: .

cdr3_aa: CASSSLQGPGNTIYF
cdr3_nt: TGTGCCAGCAGCTCTCTCCAGGGTCCCGGAAACACCATATATTTT
v_call: TRBV7-2
d_call: .
j_call: TRBJ1-3
clone_size: once

cdr3_aa: CASSVGGATGELFF
cdr3_nt: TGCGCCAGCAGTGTAGGGGGAGCCACCGGGGAGCTGTTTTTT
v_call: TRBV5-1
d_call: .
j_call: TRBJ2-2
clone_size: few

cdr3_aa: CSASGQNQETQYF
cdr3_nt: TGCAGTGCTAGTGGACAGAACCAAGAGACCCAGTACTTC
v_call: TRBV20-1
d_call: .
j_call: TRBJ2-5
clone_size: .

cdr3_aa: CASSSRLAGNTGELFF
cdr3_nt: TGCGCCAGCAGCTCCAGACTAGCGGGTAACACCGGGGAGCTGTTTTTT
v_call: TRBV5-1
d_call: TRBD2
j_call: TRBJ2-2
clone_size: .

cdr3_aa: CASSSIKGSSNQPQHF
cdr3_nt: TGTGCCAGCAGCTCTATAAAGGGGTCTAGCAATCAGCCCCAGCATTTT
v_call: TRBV5-6
d_call: .
j_call: TRBJ1-5
clone_size: .

cdr3_aa: CASSPIGTSGSTDTQYF
cdr3_nt: TGTGCCAGCTCACCCATTGGGACTAGCGGGAGCACAGATACGCAGTATTTT
v_call: TRBV18
d_call: TRBD2
j_call: TRBJ2-3
clone_size: .

cdr3_aa: CASIGRGSGNTIYF
cdr3_nt: TGTGCCAGTATCGGAAGGGGCTCTGGAAACACCATATATTTT
v_call: TRBV19
d_call: .
j_call: TRBJ1-3
clone_size: .

cdr3_aa: CASSQPPGGQYF
cdr3_nt: TGTGCCAGCAGCCAACCTCCGGGGGGGCAGTACTTC
v_call: TRBV3-1/TRBV3-2
d_call: TRBD2
j_call: TRBJ2-7
clone_size: .

cdr3_aa: CASSPPPGYNEQFF
cdr3_nt: TGTGCCAGCTCACCACCCCCAGGTTACAATGAGCAGTTCTTC
v_call: TRBV18
d_call: .
j_call: TRBJ2-1
clone_size: .

cdr3_aa: CATSRYGTKLNIQYF
cdr3_nt: TGTGCCACCAGCAGGTACGGGACTAAGTTAAACATTCAGTACTTC
v_call: TRBV15
d_call: TRBD2
j_call: TRBJ2-4
clone_size: once

cdr3_aa: CASSVRGGWGETQYF
cdr3_nt: TGTGCCAGCAGCGTAAGGGGGGGTTGGGGCGAGACCCAGTACTTC
v_call: TRBV7-2
d_call: .
j_call: TRBJ2-5
clone_size: .

cdr3_aa: CASSLRATGELFF
cdr3_nt: TGTGCCAGCAGCCTTAGAGCCACCGGGGAGCTGTTTTTT
v_call: TRBV7-6
d_call: .
j_call: TRBJ2-2
clone_size: .

cdr3_aa: CASSLTLAVAYNEQFF
cdr3_nt: TGTGCCAGCAGCCTCACCCTAGCGGTCGCCTACAATGAGCAGTTCTTC
v_call: TRBV3-1/TRBV3-2
d_call: TRBD2
j_call: TRBJ2-1
clone_size: .

cdr3_aa: CASSPGLNTEAFF
cdr3_nt: TGTGCCAGCAGTCCGGGACTAAACACTGAAGCTTTCTTT
v_call: TRBV12-3/TRBV12-4
d_call: .
j_call: TRBJ1-1
clone_size: .

cdr3_aa: CASSKRGTGGTGELFF
cdr3_nt: TGTGCCAGCAGCAAACGGGGGACAGGGGGCACCGGGGAGCTGTTTTTT
v_call: TRBV5-4
d_call: TRBD1
j_call: TRBJ2-2
clone_size: .

cdr3_aa: CASSPQGTPGVDEQFF
cdr3_nt: TGTGCCAGCAGTCCCCAGGGGACACCGGGCGTTGATGAGCAGTTCTTC
v_call: TRBV6-6
d_call: .
j_call: TRBJ2-1
clone_size: .

cdr3_aa: CASNSRGTASRGYTF
cdr3_nt: TGTGCCAGCAATTCGAGAGGGACAGCTTCGCGGGGCTACACCTTC
v_call: TRBV25-1
d_call: TRBD1
j_call: TRBJ1-2
clone_size: .